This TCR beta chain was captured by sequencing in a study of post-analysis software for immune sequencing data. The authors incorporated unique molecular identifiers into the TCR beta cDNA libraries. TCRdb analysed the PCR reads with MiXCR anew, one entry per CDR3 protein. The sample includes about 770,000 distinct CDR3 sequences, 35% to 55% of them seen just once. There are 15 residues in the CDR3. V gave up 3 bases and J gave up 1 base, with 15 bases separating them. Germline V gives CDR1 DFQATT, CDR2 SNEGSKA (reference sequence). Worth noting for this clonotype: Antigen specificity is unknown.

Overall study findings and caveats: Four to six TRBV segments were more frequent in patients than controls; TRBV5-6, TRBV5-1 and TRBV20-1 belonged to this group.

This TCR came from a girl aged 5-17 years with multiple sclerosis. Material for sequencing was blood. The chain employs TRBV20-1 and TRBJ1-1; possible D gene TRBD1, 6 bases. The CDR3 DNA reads TGCAGTGCTAGCAGGGGATGGTTCGAGAACACTGAAGCTTTCTTT. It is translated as CSASRGWFENTEAFF.